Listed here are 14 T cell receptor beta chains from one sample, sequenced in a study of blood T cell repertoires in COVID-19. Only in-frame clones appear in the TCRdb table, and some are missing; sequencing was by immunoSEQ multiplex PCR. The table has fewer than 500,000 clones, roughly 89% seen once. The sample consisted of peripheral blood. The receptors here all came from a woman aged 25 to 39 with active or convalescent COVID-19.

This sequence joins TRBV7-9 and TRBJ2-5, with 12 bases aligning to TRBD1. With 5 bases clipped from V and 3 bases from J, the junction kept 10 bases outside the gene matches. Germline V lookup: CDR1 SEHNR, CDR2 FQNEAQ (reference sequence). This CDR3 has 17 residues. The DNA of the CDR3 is TGTGCCAGCAGCATACTTTCCGGGACAGGGGGCAAAGAGACCCAGTACTTC. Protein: CASSILSGTGGKETQYF.

In nucleotides, the CDR3 is TGCAGCGTTGAAGTAGGCGGACTAGCGATGTCCTACAATGAGCAGTTCTTC. Amino acids: CSVEVGGLAMSYNEQFF. The gene calls are TRBV29-1 and TRBJ2-1; 9 bases are shared with TRBD2. This CDR3 comprises 17 residues. V trimming: 1 base; J trimming: 1 base; junction bases outside the gene matches: 8. The V gene's germline CDR1 is SQVTM and CDR2 ANQGSEA.

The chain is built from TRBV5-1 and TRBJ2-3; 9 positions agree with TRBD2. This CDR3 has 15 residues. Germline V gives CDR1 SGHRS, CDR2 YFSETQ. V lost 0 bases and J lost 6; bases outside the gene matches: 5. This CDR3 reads CASSLAASGTDTQYF. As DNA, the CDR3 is TGCGCCAGCAGCTTGGCGGCTAGCGGGACGGATACGCAGTATTTT.

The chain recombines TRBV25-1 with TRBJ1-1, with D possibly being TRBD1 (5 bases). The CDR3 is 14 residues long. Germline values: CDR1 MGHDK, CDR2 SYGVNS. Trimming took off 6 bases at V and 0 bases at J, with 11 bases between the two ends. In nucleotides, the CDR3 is TGTGCCAGCAGATTGACAGACCTGAACACTGAAGCTTTCTTT. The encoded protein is CASRLTDLNTEAFF.

The CDR3 DNA sequence: TGTGCCAGCAGCTCAGAGGTGGTATCTGAAGCTTTCTTT. This encodes CASSSEVVSEAFF. This sequence joins TRBV7-9 and TRBJ1-1; no firm D call. Germline V gene sequence: CDR1 SEHNR, CDR2 FQNEAQ (reference sequence). Trimming took off 4 bases at V and 6 bases at J, with 12 bases between the two ends. This CDR3 is 13 amino acids long.

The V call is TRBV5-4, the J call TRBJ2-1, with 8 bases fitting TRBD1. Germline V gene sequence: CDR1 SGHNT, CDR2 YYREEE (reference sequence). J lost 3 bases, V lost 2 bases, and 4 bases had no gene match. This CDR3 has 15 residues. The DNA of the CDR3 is TGTGCCAGCAGCTTCCAGGGGGCCGACTACAATGAGCAGTTCTTC. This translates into CASSFQGADYNEQFF.

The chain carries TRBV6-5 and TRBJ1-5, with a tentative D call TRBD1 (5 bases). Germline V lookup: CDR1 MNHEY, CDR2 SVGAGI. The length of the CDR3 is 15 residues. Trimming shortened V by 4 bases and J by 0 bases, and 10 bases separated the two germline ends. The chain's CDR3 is CASSSDRNSNQPQHF. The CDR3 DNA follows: TGTGCCAGCAGTTCCGACAGAAATAGCAATCAGCCCCAGCATTTT.

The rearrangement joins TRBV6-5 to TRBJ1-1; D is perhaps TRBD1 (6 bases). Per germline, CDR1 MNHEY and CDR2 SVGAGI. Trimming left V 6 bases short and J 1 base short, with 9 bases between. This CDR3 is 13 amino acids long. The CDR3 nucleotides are TGTGCCAGCAGAAAACAGGGGAACACTGAAGCTTTCTTT. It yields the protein CASRKQGNTEAFF.

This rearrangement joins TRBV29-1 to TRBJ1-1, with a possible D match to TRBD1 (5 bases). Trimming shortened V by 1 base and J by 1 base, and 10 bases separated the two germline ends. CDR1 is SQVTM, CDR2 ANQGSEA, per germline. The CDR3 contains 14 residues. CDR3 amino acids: CSVEGTGGNTEAFF. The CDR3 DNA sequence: TGCAGCGTTGAAGGGACGGGGGGGAACACTGAAGCTTTCTTT.

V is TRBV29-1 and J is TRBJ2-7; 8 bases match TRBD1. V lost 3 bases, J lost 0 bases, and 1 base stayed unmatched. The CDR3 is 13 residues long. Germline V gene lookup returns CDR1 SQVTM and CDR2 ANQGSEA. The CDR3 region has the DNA TGCAGCGTTGAGGACAGGGTCTCCTACGAGCAGTACTTC. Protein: CSVEDRVSYEQYF.

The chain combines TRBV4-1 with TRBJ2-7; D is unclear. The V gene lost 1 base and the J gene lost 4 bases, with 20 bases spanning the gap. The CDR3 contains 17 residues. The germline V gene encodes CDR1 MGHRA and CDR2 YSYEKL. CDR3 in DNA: TGCGCCAGCAGCCAAGGAGTCGAACAGCAAGGTCAATACGAGCAGTACTTC. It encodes CASSQGVEQQGQYEQYF.

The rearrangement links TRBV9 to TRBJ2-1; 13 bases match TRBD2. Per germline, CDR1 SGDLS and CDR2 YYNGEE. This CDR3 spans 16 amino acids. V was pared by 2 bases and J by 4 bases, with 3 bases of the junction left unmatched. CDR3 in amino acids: CASSVGTSGVYNEQFF. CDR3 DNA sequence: TGTGCCAGCAGCGTCGGGACTAGCGGGGTTTACAATGAGCAGTTCTTC.

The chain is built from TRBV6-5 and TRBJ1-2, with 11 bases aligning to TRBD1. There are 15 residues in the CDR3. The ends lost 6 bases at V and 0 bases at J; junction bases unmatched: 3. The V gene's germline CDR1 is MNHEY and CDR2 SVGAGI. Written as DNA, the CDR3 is TGTGCCAGCAGGAAGGGACAGGGGGCTAACTATGGCTACACCTTC. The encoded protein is CASRKGQGANYGYTF.

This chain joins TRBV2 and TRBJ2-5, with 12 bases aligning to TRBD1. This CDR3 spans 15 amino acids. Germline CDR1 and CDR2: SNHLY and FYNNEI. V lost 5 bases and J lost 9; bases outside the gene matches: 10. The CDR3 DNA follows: TGTGCCAGCAGTACGCCCGGGACAGGGGGCTCGGCCCAGTACTTC. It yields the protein CASSTPGTGGSAQYF.